This TCR beta chain was sequenced during a study of CD8 T cells in ankylosing spondylitis. General study results and limits: As for the disease-linked clones, they showed a CD8+ phenotype and occurred at relatively low frequencies in peripheral blood. Typical of ankylosing spondylitis blood, it appeared, was a TCR beta motif of eight highly homologous variants. The study looked at matched synovial fluid samples from ankylosing spondylitis patients. Disease-linked clones were reported to be significantly enriched there.

TCRdb independently ran MiXCR on the 5' RACE reads; one entry per CDR3 protein. Found here are 670,000 or so distinct CDR3 sequences, roughly 19% of them singletons; the top ten hold over 15%. The CDR3 contains 16 residues. V was clipped by 3 bases and J by 5 bases, with 20 bases between them. The germline gives CDR1 SGHDN, CDR2 FVKESK. As to this clonotype: Its antigen is undetermined.

What was sequenced was blood, either unsorted or a sorted T cell fraction (not recorded which). The source is a male donor with ankylosing spondylitis. The chain carries TRBV14 and TRBJ2-7; D unclear. This chain's CDR3 is CASSQLLDAIPHEQYF. In nucleotides, the CDR3 is TGTGCCAGCAGCCAGCTCCTAGACGCCATCCCCCACGAGCAGTACTTC.